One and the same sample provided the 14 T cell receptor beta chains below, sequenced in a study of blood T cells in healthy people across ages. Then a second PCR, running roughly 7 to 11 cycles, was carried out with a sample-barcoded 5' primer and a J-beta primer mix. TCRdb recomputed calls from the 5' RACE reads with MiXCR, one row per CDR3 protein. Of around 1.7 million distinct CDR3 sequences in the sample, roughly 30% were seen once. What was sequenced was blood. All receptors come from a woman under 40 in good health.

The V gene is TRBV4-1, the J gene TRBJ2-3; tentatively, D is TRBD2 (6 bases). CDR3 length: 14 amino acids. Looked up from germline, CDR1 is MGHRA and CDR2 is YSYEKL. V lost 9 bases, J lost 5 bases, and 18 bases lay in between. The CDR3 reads CASSSAGGLDTQYF. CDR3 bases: TGCGCCAGTAGCTCTGCCGGGGGTTTAGATACGCAGTATTTT.

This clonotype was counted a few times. CDR3 amino acids: CASSLGTGLDNEQFF. The CDR3 coding sequence is TGTGCCAGCAGTTTAGGCACAGGGCTTGACAATGAGCAGTTCTTC. This sequence joins TRBV27 and TRBJ2-1; tentative D call: TRBD1 (6 bases). Trimming left V 2 bases short and J 5 bases short, with 13 bases between. Per germline, CDR1 MNHEY and CDR2 SMNVEV (reference sequence). The CDR3 contains 15 residues.

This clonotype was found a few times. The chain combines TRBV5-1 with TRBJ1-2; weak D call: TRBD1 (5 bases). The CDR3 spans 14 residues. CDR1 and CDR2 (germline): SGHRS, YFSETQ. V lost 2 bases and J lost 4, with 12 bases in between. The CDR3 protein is CASSFGGEGYGYTF. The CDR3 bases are TGCGCCAGCAGCTTTGGGGGTGAAGGCTATGGCTACACCTTC.

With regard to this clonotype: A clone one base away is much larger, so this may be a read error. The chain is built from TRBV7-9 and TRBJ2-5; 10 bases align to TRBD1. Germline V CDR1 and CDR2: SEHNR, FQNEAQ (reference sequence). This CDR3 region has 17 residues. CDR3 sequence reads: CASSLAFGTGDQEAQYF. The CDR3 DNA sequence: TGTGCCAGCAGCTTAGCCTTCGGGACAGGGGATCAAGAGGCCCAGTACTTC.

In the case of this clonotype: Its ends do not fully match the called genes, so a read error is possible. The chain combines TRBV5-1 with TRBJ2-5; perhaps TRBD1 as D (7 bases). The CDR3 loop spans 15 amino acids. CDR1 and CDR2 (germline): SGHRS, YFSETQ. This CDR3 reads CVSSYGQAGGETQYF. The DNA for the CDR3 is TGCGTCAGCAGCTATGGACAGGCTGGAGGGGAGACCCAGTACTTC.

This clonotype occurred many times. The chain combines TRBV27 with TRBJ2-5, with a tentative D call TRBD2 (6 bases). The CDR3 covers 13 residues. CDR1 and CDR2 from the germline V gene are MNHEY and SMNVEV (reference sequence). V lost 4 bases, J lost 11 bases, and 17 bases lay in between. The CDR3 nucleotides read TGTGCCAGCAGTTCCCTACAGCGCGGGGAGCAGTACTTC. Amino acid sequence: CASSSLQRGEQYF.

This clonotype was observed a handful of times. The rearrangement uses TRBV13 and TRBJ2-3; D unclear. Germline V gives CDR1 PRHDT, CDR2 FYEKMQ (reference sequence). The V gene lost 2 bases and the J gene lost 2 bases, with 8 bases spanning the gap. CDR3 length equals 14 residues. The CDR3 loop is CASSLTTVTDTQYF. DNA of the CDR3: TGTGCCAGCAGCTTAACAACAGTCACAGATACGCAGTATTTT.

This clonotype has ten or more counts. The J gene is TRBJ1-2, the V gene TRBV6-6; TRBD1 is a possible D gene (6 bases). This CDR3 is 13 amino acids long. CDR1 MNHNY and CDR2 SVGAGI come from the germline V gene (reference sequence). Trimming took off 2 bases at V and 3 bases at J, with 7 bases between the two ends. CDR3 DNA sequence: TGTGCCAGCAGTTACGCAGGGGACTATGGCTACACCTTC. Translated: CASSYAGDYGYTF.

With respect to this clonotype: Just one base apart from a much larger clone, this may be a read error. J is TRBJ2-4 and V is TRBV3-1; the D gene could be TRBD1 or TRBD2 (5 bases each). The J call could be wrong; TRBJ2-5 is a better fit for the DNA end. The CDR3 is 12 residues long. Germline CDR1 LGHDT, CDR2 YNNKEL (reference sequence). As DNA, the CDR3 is TGTGCCAGCGGCCGTGAGGGGGAGACCCAGTACTTC. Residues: CASGREGETQYF.

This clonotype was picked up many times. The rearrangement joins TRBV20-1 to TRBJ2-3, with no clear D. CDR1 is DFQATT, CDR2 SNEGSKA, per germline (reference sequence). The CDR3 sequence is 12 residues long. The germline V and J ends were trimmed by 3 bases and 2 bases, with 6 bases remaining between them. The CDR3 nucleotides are TGCAGTGCTAGTCCGGCCACAGATACGCAGTATTTT. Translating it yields CSASPATDTQYF.

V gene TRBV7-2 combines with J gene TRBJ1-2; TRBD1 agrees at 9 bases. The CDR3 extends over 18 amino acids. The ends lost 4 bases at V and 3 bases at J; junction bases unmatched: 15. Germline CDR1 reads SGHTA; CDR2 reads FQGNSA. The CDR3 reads CASSSDHLRDRAHYGYTF. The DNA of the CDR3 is TGTGCCAGCAGCTCAGACCACCTCCGGGACAGGGCACACTATGGCTACACCTTC. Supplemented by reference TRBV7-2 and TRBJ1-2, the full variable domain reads GAGVSQSPSNKVTEKGKDVELRCDPISGHTALYWYRQSLGQGLEFLIYFQGNSAPDKSGLPSDRFSAERTGGSVSTLTIQRTQQEDSAVYLCASSSDHLRDRAHYGYTFGSGTRLTVV.

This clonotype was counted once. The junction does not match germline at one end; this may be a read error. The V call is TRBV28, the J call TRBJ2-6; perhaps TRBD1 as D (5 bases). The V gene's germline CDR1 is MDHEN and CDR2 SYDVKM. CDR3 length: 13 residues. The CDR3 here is CASRAVGASVLTF. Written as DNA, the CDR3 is TGTGCCAGCAGGGCGGTAGGGGCCAGCGTCCTGACTTTC.

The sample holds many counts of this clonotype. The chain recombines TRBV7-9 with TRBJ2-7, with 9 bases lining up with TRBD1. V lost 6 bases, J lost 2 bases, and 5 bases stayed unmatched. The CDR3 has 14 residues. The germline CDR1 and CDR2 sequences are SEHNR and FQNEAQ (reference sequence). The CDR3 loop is CASSSRQGAYEQYF. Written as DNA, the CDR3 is TGTGCCAGCAGTAGCAGACAGGGGGCCTACGAGCAGTACTTC.

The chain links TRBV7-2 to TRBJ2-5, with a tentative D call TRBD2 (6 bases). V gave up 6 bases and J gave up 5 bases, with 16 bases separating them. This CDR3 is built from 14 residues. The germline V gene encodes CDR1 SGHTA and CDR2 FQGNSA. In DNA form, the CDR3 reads TGTGCCAGCAGGTCCTGGAGGGCCCGCGAGACCCAGTACTTC. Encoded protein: CASRSWRARETQYF.